Here is one T cell receptor (beta chain) with its context. The CDR3 is made up of 15 amino acids. CDR1 and CDR2 from the germline V gene are SNHLY and FYNNEI. V lost 3 bases and J 0 bases, leaving 11 bases between the germline ends. The table came from immunoSEQ multiplex PCR; TCRdb's copy has only in-frame clones and leaves some out. The repertoire holds about 81,000 clones, with about 89% as singletons. The source of the sample is a study of blood T cell repertoires in COVID-19. The sequence derives from a man aged 65 to 85 with active or convalescent COVID-19. The chain combines TRBV2 with TRBJ1-2, with D unclear. The sample taken for sequencing was peripheral blood. The CDR3 nucleotides read TGTGCCAGCAGTGAGTCGCGTCAGGCTAACTATGGCTACACCTTC. It specifies CASSESRQANYGYTF.